The 27 T cell receptor beta chains presented below share a single source sample, sequenced in a study of T-cell memory formation after mild COVID-19. Via MiXCR, TCRdb re-called the 5' RACE reads, giving one row per CDR3 protein. The sample records 150,000 to 200,000 distinct CDR3 sequences, around a third being singletons. Source material: PBMCs or a T cell subset sorted from them (not recorded which). The receptors come from an adult woman who had mild COVID-19 (a few samples of this study predate the infection). Cell type and time point are not known.

This chain joins TRBV20-1 and TRBJ2-7, with 7 bases matching TRBD1. CDR3 length: 15 amino acids. CDR1 and CDR2 from the germline V gene are DFQATT and SNEGSKA (reference sequence). The J segment lost 3 bases and the V segment lost 5 bases, leaving 13 bases of the junction unmatched. Here the CDR3 DNA reads TGCAGTGCTCGTACGTCCGGGACAGCCTACTACGAGCAGTACTTC. It translates to CSARTSGTAYYEQYF.

This clonotype has just a few counts. The gene calls are TRBV3-1 and TRBJ1-5, with D maybe TRBD1 (6 bases). The V end was cut by 0 bases, the J end by 7 bases, with 13 bases between. The CDR3 has 15 residues. Germline CDR1 LGHDT, CDR2 YNNKEL (reference sequence). The CDR3 DNA is TGTGCCAGCAGCCAAGATACGGGGGCCTGGCAGCCCCAGCATTTT. As protein: CASSQDTGAWQPQHF.

This clonotype has only a few counts. This chain joins TRBV6-2 or TRBV6-3 and TRBJ2-1; D call uncertain. CDR1 is MNHEY and CDR2 is SVGEGT in the germline V gene. The CDR3 covers 13 residues. Trimming left V 0 bases short and J 7 bases short, with 7 bases between. In DNA form, the CDR3 reads TGTGCCAGCAGTTACTCAGGCCAGAATGAGCAGTTCTTC. Its protein is CASSYSGQNEQFF.

This clonotype has a handful of counts. The chain couples TRBV9 to TRBJ2-3; D call uncertain. Trimming left V 3 bases short and J 2 bases short, with 10 bases between. Germline V gene lookup returns CDR1 SGDLS and CDR2 YYNGEE. The CDR3 totals 14 residues. CDR3 sequence reads: CASSATTITDTQYF. CDR3 nucleotides: TGTGCCAGCAGCGCAACTACCATCACAGATACGCAGTATTTT.

The chain has TRBV9 and TRBJ1-2; a weak D match, TRBD1 (5 bases). The CDR3 is made up of 15 amino acids. Between the trimmed V and J ends, which lost 1 base and 4 bases, there was a span of 14 bases. Looked up from germline, CDR1 is SGDLS and CDR2 is YYNGEE. The CDR3 loop reads CASSVSPTGAYGYTF. CDR3 nucleotide sequence: TGTGCCAGCAGCGTATCTCCTACAGGAGCCTATGGCTACACCTTC.

The sample holds a few counts of this clonotype. This chain uses TRBV20-1 with TRBJ2-3; D gene ambiguous. Germline CDR1 is DFQATT and CDR2 is SNEGSKA (reference sequence). The length of the CDR3 is 13 residues. V was trimmed by 6 bases and J by 4 bases, leaving 14 bases between them. The CDR3 is CSALLGKADTQYF. In DNA form, the CDR3 reads TGCAGTGCCCTCCTAGGGAAGGCAGATACGCAGTATTTT.

V usage is TRBV9 and J usage is TRBJ2-5; 14 bases align to TRBD2. Trimming removed 3 bases from V and 5 bases from J; junction bases left unmatched: 12. CDR3 length equals 18 residues. CDR1 SGDLS and CDR2 YYNGEE come from the germline V gene. For the CDR3, the DNA is TGTGCCAGCAGCGGAGGACTAGCGGGAGGTACGCGTCTGGAGACCCAGTACTTC. This sequence encodes CASSGGLAGGTRLETQYF. Based on the CDR3 plus reference TRBV9 and TRBJ2-5, the full variable domain is DSGVTQTPKHLITATGQRVTLRCSPRSGDLSVYWYQQSLDQGLQFLIQYYNGEERAKGNILERFSAQQFPDLHSELNLSSLELGDSALYFCASSGGLAGGTRLETQYFGPGTRLLVL.

This chain uses TRBV7-6 with TRBJ2-3; 8 bases map to TRBD1. J lost 1 base, V lost 4 bases, and 7 bases had no gene match. This CDR3 spans 16 amino acids. The germline V gene has CDR1 SGHVS and CDR2 FNYEAQ. The DNA of the CDR3 is TGTGCCAGCAGCTCCAGAGGGGACAGGCGCACAGATACGCAGTATTTT. Translating gives CASSSRGDRRTDTQYF.

A few counts support this clonotype. V and J are TRBV27 and TRBJ1-1; a possible D gene is TRBD1 (5 bases). The V end lost 3 bases, the J end lost 4 bases, and 12 bases lay between the germline ends. This CDR3 comprises 14 residues. CDR1 MNHEY and CDR2 SMNVEV come from the germline V gene (reference sequence). The CDR3 sequence is CASSLEGPATEAFF. CDR3 nucleotides: TGTGCCAGCAGTTTGGAGGGGCCAGCCACTGAAGCTTTCTTT.

The rearrangement uses TRBV29-1 and TRBJ2-7; D is possibly TRBD2 (6 bases). Germline V lookup: CDR1 SQVTM, CDR2 ANQGSEA. The V end was cut by 4 bases, the J end by 0 bases, with 10 bases between. This CDR3 is 13 amino acids long. The DNA of the CDR3 is TGCAGCGTTGTCCCGGGGGACTCCTACGAGCAGTACTTC. This sequence encodes CSVVPGDSYEQYF.

This clonotype was observed a few times. The chain employs TRBV20-1 and TRBJ1-6; 10 bases line up with TRBD1. V lost 3 bases to trimming and J lost 7 bases; unmatched junction nucleotides: 0. CDR1 DFQATT and CDR2 SNEGSKA come from the germline V gene (reference sequence). The CDR3 has 13 amino acids. Written as DNA, the CDR3 is TGCAGTGCTAGGGGACAGGGGAATTCACCCCTCCACTTT. It translates to CSARGQGNSPLHF.

This clonotype has a handful of counts. V and J are TRBV10-3 and TRBJ1-3, with 9 nucleotides matching TRBD1. Germline assignment: CDR1 ENHRY and CDR2 SYGVKD. The ends lost 6 bases at V and 4 bases at J; junction bases unmatched: 4. CDR3 size: 14 residues. CDR3 nucleotide sequence: TGTGCCATCAGCCCCGGACAGGGGGGAAACACCATATATTTT. As protein: CAISPGQGGNTIYF.

V usage is TRBV5-6 and J usage is TRBJ1-6, with D unclear. CDR3 length: 18 amino acids. The ends were cut back, 0 bases at V and 11 bases at J, with 24 bases in the middle. In germline, CDR1 is SGHDT, CDR2 YYEEEE. The DNA for the CDR3 is TGTGCCAGCAGCTTGGGCCCGCCCGGGCCGAGCCCCGGGGCACCCCTCCACTTT. Its translation: CASSLGPPGPSPGAPLHF.

This clonotype appeared a few times. The chain employs TRBV20-1 and TRBJ2-1; 14 bases match TRBD2. V shed 2 bases, J shed 7 bases, and the junction held 10 bases outside the gene matches. Germline CDR1 is DFQATT and CDR2 is SNEGSKA (reference sequence). The CDR3 consists of 17 residues. The CDR3 loop is CSARQQSGTSGRNEQFF. The CDR3 coding sequence is TGCAGTGCTAGACAACAATCCGGGACTAGCGGGAGAAATGAGCAGTTCTTC.

The genes are TRBV20-1 and TRBJ2-1, with 7 nucleotides matching TRBD1. The V segment lost 6 bases and the J segment 2 bases; nucleotides outside the gene matches: 10. The CDR3 contains 15 residues. In germline, CDR1 is DFQATT, CDR2 SNEGSKA (reference sequence). The CDR3 is CSANRDSRPYNEQFF. The CDR3 nucleotides are TGCAGTGCCAACCGGGACAGCAGACCCTACAATGAGCAGTTCTTC.

The CDR3, as DNA: TGTGCCAGCAGTCAACAGGAACACTATGGCTACACCTTC. Its protein is CASSQQEHYGYTF. The V and J genes are TRBV27 and TRBJ1-2, with D maybe TRBD1 (5 bases). Germline loops: CDR1 MNHEY, CDR2 SMNVEV (reference sequence). V was shortened by 5 bases and J by 3 bases, with 10 bases between the two germline ends. The CDR3 is 13 residues long.

The chain is built from TRBV6-5 and TRBJ1-3; D unclear. The CDR3 contains 15 residues. The germline CDR1 and CDR2 sequences are MNHEY and SVGAGI. V dropped 5 bases and J dropped 0 bases, with 11 bases sitting between them. The CDR3 spells CASSRFSASGNTIYF. As DNA, the CDR3 is TGTGCCAGCAGTCGCTTCTCGGCCTCTGGAAACACCATATATTTT.

This clonotype appeared a few times. The chain carries TRBV6-1 and TRBJ1-2, with 9 bases that match TRBD1. CDR1 and CDR2 (germline): MNHNS, SASEGT. V gave up 8 bases and J gave up 7 bases; unmatched junction bases: 11. This CDR3 is 14 amino acids long. Written as DNA, the CDR3 is TGTGCCAGCGAAGGACAGGGGTTCTCCCTTGGCTACACCTTC. This translates into CASEGQGFSLGYTF.

The J gene is TRBJ2-7, the V gene TRBV11-1, with D uncertain. The CDR3 has 13 amino acids. Germline CDR1 is SGHAT and CDR2 is FQDESV (reference sequence). Trimming took 3 bases from V and 3 from J, leaving 9 bases between them. CDR3 sequence: CASSFESRYEQYF. For the CDR3, the DNA is TGTGCCAGCAGCTTCGAATCCCGCTACGAGCAGTACTTC.

This chain connects TRBV29-1 to TRBJ2-7, with a tentative D call TRBD1 (6 bases). Germline CDR1 is SQVTM and CDR2 is ANQGSEA. V was clipped by 4 bases and J by 4 bases, with 11 bases between them. CDR3 length: 12 amino acids. CDR3 coding DNA: TGCAGCGTTGTCAGGGGAGATTACGAGCAGTACTTC. Translation: CSVVRGDYEQYF.

V is TRBV13 and J is TRBJ2-7; 7 nucleotides agree with TRBD1. Trimming at V came to 3 bases and at J to 3 bases, leaving 2 bases not matched to a gene. Per the germline V gene, CDR1 is PRHDT and CDR2 is FYEKMQ (reference sequence). This CDR3 is built from 13 residues. CDR3: CASSFRDSYEQYF. The CDR3, as DNA: TGTGCCAGCAGCTTCCGGGACAGCTACGAGCAGTACTTC.

This clonotype was counted only a few times. This chain joins TRBV7-2 and TRBJ2-2; 14 nucleotides line up with TRBD2. Looked up from germline, CDR1 is SGHTA and CDR2 is FQGNSA. This CDR3 has 18 residues. V shed 5 bases, J shed 5 bases, and the junction held 10 bases outside the gene matches. DNA for the CDR3: TGTGCCAGCAGCGTGACTAGCGGGAGGGCCGGTAGAACCGGGGAGCTGTTTTTT. Translated, it gives CASSVTSGRAGRTGELFF.

The genes are TRBV9 and TRBJ2-7, with D unresolved. The CDR3 totals 14 residues. Deletions cut 4 bases from V and 0 bases from J, with 11 bases between. Germline V gene lookup returns CDR1 SGDLS and CDR2 YYNGEE. The CDR3 here is CASSPRRNSYEQYF. The CDR3 DNA reads TGTGCCAGCAGCCCCCGACGGAACTCCTACGAGCAGTACTTC.

The table lists this clonotype with a few counts. The CDR3 coding sequence is TGCAGTGCTAGAGATCCGACTATGAGCTCCTACAATGAGCAGTTCTTC. This codes for CSARDPTMSSYNEQFF. This chain uses TRBV20-1 with TRBJ2-1, with a weak D call TRBD2 (5 bases). This CDR3 is 16 amino acids long. With 0 bases removed from V and 0 bases from J, the gap between germline ends came to 12 bases. Germline values: CDR1 DFQATT, CDR2 SNEGSKA (reference sequence).

This clonotype has only a few counts. The chain has TRBV3-1 and TRBJ2-7; TRBD1 agrees at 11 bases. CDR1 is LGHDT and CDR2 is YNNKEL in the germline V gene (reference sequence). The trim removed 2 bases at V and 6 bases at J, leaving 6 bases unmatched. This CDR3 is 15 amino acids long. DNA of the CDR3: TGTGCCAGCAGCCAACTCACCGGGACAGGGGGCGAGCAGTACTTC. Translated, it gives CASSQLTGTGGEQYF.

This clonotype has just a few counts. This sequence joins TRBV7-2 and TRBJ1-2; TRBD1 might be the D (6 bases). Trimming shortened V by 4 bases and J by 4 bases, and 25 bases separated the two germline ends. This CDR3 has 18 amino acids. The germline V gene has CDR1 SGHTA and CDR2 FQGNSA. The CDR3 protein is CASSSRGGTGTVGYGYTF. Written as DNA, the CDR3 is TGTGCCAGCAGCTCCCGAGGGGGGACCGGAACGGTGGGCTATGGCTACACCTTC.

The chain couples TRBV27 to TRBJ1-1; D is ambiguous. The V gene's germline CDR1 is MNHEY and CDR2 SMNVEV (reference sequence). V shed 6 bases and J shed 5 bases, with 16 bases lying between them. CDR3 size: 14 residues. The CDR3 sequence: CASRVGLGWTEAFF. The CDR3 coding sequence is TGTGCCAGCAGGGTGGGTTTGGGGTGGACTGAAGCTTTCTTT.